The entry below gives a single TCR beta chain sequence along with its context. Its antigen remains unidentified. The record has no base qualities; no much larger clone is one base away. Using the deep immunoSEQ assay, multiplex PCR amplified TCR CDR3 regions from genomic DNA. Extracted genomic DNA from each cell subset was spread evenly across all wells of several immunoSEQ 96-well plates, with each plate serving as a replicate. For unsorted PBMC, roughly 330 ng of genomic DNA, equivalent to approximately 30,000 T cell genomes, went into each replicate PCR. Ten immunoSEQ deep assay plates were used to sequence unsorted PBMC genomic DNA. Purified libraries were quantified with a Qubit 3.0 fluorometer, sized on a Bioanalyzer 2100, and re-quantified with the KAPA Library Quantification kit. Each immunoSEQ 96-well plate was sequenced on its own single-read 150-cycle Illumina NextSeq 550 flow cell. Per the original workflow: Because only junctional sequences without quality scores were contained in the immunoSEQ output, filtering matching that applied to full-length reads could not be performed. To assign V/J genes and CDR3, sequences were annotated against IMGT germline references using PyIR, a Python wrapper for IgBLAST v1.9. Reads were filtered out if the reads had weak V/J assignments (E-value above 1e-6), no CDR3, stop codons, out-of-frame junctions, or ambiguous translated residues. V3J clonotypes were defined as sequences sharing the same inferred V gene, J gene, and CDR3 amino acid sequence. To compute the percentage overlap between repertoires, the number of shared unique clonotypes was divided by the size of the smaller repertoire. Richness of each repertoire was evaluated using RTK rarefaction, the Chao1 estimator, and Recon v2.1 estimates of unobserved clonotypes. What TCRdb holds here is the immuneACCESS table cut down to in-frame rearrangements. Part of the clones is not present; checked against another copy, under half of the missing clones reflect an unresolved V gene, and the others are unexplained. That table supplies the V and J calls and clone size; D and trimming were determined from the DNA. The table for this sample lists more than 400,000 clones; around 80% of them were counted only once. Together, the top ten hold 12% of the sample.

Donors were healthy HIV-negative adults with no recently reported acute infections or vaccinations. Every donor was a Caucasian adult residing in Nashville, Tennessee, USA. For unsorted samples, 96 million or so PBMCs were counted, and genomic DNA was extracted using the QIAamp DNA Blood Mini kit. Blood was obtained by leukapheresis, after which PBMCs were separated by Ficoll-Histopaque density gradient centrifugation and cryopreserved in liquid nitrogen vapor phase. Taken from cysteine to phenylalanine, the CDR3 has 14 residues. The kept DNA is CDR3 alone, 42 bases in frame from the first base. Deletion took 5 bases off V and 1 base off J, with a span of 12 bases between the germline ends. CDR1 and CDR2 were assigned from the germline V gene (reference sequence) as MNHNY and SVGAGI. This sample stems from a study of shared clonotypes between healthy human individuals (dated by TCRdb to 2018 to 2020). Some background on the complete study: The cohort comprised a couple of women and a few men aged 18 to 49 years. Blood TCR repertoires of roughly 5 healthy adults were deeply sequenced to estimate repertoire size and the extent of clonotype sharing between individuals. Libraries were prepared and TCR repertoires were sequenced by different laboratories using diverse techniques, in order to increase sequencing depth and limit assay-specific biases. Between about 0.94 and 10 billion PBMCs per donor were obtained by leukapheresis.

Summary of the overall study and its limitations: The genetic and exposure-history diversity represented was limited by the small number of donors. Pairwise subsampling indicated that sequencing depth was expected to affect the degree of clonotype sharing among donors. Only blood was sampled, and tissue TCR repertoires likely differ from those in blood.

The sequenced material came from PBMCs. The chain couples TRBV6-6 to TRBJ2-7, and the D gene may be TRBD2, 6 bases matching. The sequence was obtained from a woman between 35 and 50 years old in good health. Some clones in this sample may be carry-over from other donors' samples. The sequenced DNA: TGTGCCAGCAGTCCCGGGACTCCGTCCTACGAGCAGTACTTC. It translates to CASSPGTPSYEQYF.